This TCR beta chain was obtained from a study of blood T cell repertoires in COVID-19. Adults between roughly 18 and 95 years of age took part from 20 to 25 US areas. Germline V gene data show CDR1 as LGHNA and CDR2 as YSLEER. V was pared by 0 bases and J by 8 bases, with 14 bases between. This CDR3 has 15 residues. Generated by immunoSEQ multiplex PCR, the TCRdb table keeps only in-frame clones and is missing some. The sample includes fewer than 400,000 clones, roughly 87% of them seen just once. The chain uses TRBV4-3 and TRBJ2-1; the D gene is possibly TRBD2 (6 bases). The sample comprised PBMCs or T cells enriched from blood (not recorded which). The clonotype originates from a woman under 30 who had recovered from COVID-19. This CDR3 is CASSQDYQGLYEQFF. CDR3 in DNA: TGCGCCAGCAGCCAAGACTATCAGGGACTTTATGAGCAGTTCTTC.